This T cell receptor beta chain derives from a study of blood T cell repertoires in COVID-19 (TCRdb year 2020). The study in broad terms: The collaborator samples originated in the United States, Italy and Spain and spanned the acute and convalescent phases of COVID-19. The sample metadata nearly always contained a de-identified subject ID, COVID-19 status, age in years and sex. The prospective study material was composed of cDNA or gDNA derived from T cells, B-cell-depleted T cells, or PBMCs. Deeply sampled blood TCRbeta repertoires from subjects exposed to, actively infected with, or recovered from COVID-19 were included in the dataset. The samples were drawn from the first 160 participants of the ongoing ImmuneRACE study and from 950 to 1,500 subjects provided by 6 global collaborators. Where available, HLA class I and class II types were obtained from metadata supplied by the sample provider rather than from assay-based typing. The repertoires were released in a freely available public database intended as a resource for research on the immune response to SARS-CoV-2. Overall study results and their limits: Clinical and demographic metadata were provided uncurated, with the amount varying by source and participant.

TCRbeta CDR3 regions were amplified from genomic DNA using the immunoSEQ Assay, a bias-controlled multiplex PCR. The study's own analysis went as follows. Nucleated cell counts per sample were estimated from amplification of reference gene primers within the assay. To quantify the absolute abundance of each unique TCRbeta CDR3 rearrangement, sequence reads were collapsed and filtered. For each sample, productive Simpson clonality was calculated by taking the square root of Simpson's diversity index across productive rearrangements. This immuneACCESS table, as held by TCRdb, lists in-frame sequences with V and J called but not all clones. Of the missing ones, under half trace to an unresolved V gene in checked studies; the others have no known cause. V, J and clone size are those of that table, while D and trimming were read from the DNA. This sample comprises 300,000 to 400,000 clones, over 80% of them detected only once. Jointly, the top ten make up under 6.5% of the sample.

Notes on this clone: Its antigen is currently not known. Per-nucleotide qualities are absent, and no much larger clonotype sits a single base away.

One collaborating source in Seattle enrolled patients while the patients were actively infected and followed the patients over time throughout the course of disease. Collaborating institutions collected whole blood in K2EDTA tubes following their own protocols. For TCRbeta analysis, collaborators shipped samples in one of three forms: frozen whole blood, isolated PBMCs, or DNA extracted from either of those sample types. The CDR3 runs 14 amino acids, cysteine and phenylalanine included. CDR3 DNA only is kept here, 42 bases in frame from base 1. V is cut by 1 base and J by 4 bases, and the space between the germline ends is 8 bases. CDR1 and CDR2, looked up from the germline V gene, are LGHNT and FRNRAP.

This clonotype was obtained from a woman aged 45-60 years with COVID-19, enrolled during active disease. Sequencing was carried out using peripheral blood. The receptor chain draws on TRBV12-5 and TRBJ1-5; possibly the D gene is TRBD1, per 5 matching bases. The base sequence is TGTGCTAGTGGTTTGGGGACATTGAATCAGCCCCAGCATTTT. This is translated as CASGLGTLNQPQHF.